The present T cell receptor beta chain was sequenced within a study of blood T cell repertoires in COVID-19. The overall study: Acute and convalescent COVID-19 specimens originated in the United States, Italy and Spain. T cells, B-cell-depleted T cells, or PBMCs supplied cDNA or gDNA.

The CDR3 extends over 15 amino acids. V lost 6 bases and J lost 8; bases outside the gene matches: 13. Germline V CDR1 and CDR2: MNHEY, SVGEGT. Original analysis: Reference gene primer amplification in the assay estimated nucleated cell counts. TCRdb keeps only in-frame clones here, not all; method: immunoSEQ multiplex PCR. V and J calls and clone size follow that table, whereas D and trimming were derived from the DNA. The data contain about 100,000 clones, roughly 72% of them singletons. The chain employs TRBV6-2 or TRBV6-3 and TRBJ2-1; 7 bases fit TRBD2. Source material: peripheral blood. This clonotype originated in a man older than 75 with acute or convalescent COVID-19. The DNA of the CDR3 is TGTGCCAGCAGCCCCCGGGCGGGAGTGTCCTATGAGCAGTTCTTC. Translating it yields CASSPRAGVSYEQFF.